This is a list of T cell receptor beta chains from one sample in a study of control samples from healthy donors and cancer patients. Using immunoSEQ multiplex PCR, the repertoire was profiled, and TCRdb retains in-frame clones only, with some absent. Among roughly 70,000 clones listed, about 87% were seen once. Sequenced material: blood. These receptors were obtained from a man aged 50 to 59 in good health. Each CDR3 is given with its conserved first and last residue. D genes are given only for firm matches. Clone size appears in some rows only: once, few, many, or a class for an expanded clone.

>TRBJ1-1|TRBV10-3|.|.
TGTGCCATCAGTGGACCGATATTGAACACTGAAGCTTTCTTT
CAISGPILNTEAFF
>TRBJ2-2|TRBV11-3|once|.
TGTGCCAGCAGCTTTTTCTCTACCGGGGAGCTGTTTTTT
CASSFFSTGELFF
>TRBJ1-1|TRBV6-4|.|.
TGTGCCAGCAGAACCGGGACGAACACTGAAGCTTTCTTT
CASRTGTNTEAFF
>TRBJ1-4|TRBV27|.|TRBD1
TGTGCCAGCAGCCAGGGGGTCGCGAGTGGAAAACTGTTTTTT
CASSQGVASGKLFF
>TRBJ2-7|TRBV7-7|.|TRBD1
TGTGCCAGCAGCACGGACAGGGGGGAGGACGAGCAGTACTTC
CASSTDRGEDEQYF
>TRBJ1-2|TRBV7-2|.|.
TGTGCCAGCAGCTTAGTGCCAGGTGCTAACTATGGCTACACCTTC
CASSLVPGANYGYTF
>TRBJ2-5|TRBV5-1|.|.
TGCGCCAGCAGCCCAACGGACAGCCAAGAGACCCAGTACTTC
CASSPTDSQETQYF
>TRBJ2-1|TRBV28|once|.
TGTGCCAGCAGTTTATTCAGGGATGGAGGTGAGCAGTTCTTC
CASSLFRDGGEQFF
>TRBJ2-2|TRBV19|.|TRBD1
TGTGCCAGTAGTATCAGGGTATTTGGGGACAGGGTAATGGGACGGGACACCGGGGAGCTGTTTTTT
CASSIRVFGDRVMGRDTGELFF
>TRBJ2-3|TRBV4-1|.|.
TGCGCCAGCAGCCAAGTGAATCTAGTAGTCACAGATACGCAGTATTTT
CASSQVNLVVTDTQYF
>TRBJ2-3|TRBV12-3/TRBV12-4|.|.
TGTGCCAGCACTGGGCTTTTCGGCGATACGCAGTATTTT
CASTGLFGDTQYF
>TRBJ2-1|TRBV5-4|.|.
TGTGCCAGCAGCCCCCAGCTGCGGTCCTACAATGAGCAGTTCTTC
CASSPQLRSYNEQFF
>TRBJ2-7|TRBV12-3/TRBV12-4|.|TRBD2
TGTGCCAGCAGTGGACTAGCGGGCTACGAGCAGTACTTC
CASSGLAGYEQYF
>TRBJ2-7|TRBV7-2|.|TRBD2
TGTGCCAGCAGCTTGATCCTAGCGGGGGGTGACTACGAGCAGTACTTC
CASSLILAGGDYEQYF
>TRBJ1-2|TRBV12-3/TRBV12-4|.|.
TGTGCCAGCAGAGGATATGGCTACACCTTC
CASRGYGYTF
>TRBJ2-3|TRBV6-5|.|TRBD2
TGTGCCAGCAGTTACCTAGCGGGACTCACAGATACGCAGTATTTT
CASSYLAGLTDTQYF
>TRBJ2-1|TRBV3-1/TRBV3-2|.|TRBD2
TGTGCCAGCAGCCAAGTTTGGCGCGTGGTAATGGCGGGAGGTAGCTCCTACAATGAGCAGTTCTTC
CASSQVWRVVMAGGSSYNEQFF
>TRBJ1-3|TRBV27|.|TRBD1
TGTGCCAGCAGTTTATCGTCAGGGGGCTCTGGAAACACCATATATTTT
CASSLSSGGSGNTIYF
>TRBJ2-6|TRBV19|.|.
TGTGCCAGTAGTCCCCGCGGGGAGAGCTCTGGGGCCAACGTCCTGACTTTC
CASSPRGESSGANVLTF
>TRBJ1-2|TRBV2|.|.
TGTGCCAGCAGGGGGGGGAGAGAGGACCGAAGAGGCTACACCTTC
CASRGGREDRRGYTF
>TRBJ2-5|TRBV14|.|TRBD1
TGTGCCAGCAGCAAAGGTCCGGGACAGAACCAAGAGACCCAGTACTTC
CASSKGPGQNQETQYF
>TRBJ2-7|TRBV5-8|.|.
TGTGCCAGCAGCCCCCCGGTAGGGTTTTACGAGCAGTACTTC
CASSPPVGFYEQYF
>TRBJ2-2|TRBV27|.|.
TGTGCCAGCAGTTTATTACCAAACCTCGGCGCCGGGGAGCTGTTTTTT
CASSLLPNLGAGELFF
>TRBJ2-7|TRBV5-6|.|.
TGTGCCAGCAGCTTGGATGCCCGGGAGAGCTCCTACGAGCAGTACTTC
CASSLDARESSYEQYF
>TRBJ2-1|TRBV18|.|.
TGTGCCAGCTCACCCGACGCCGGGACATCTTACTACAATGAGCAGTTCTTC
CASSPDAGTSYYNEQFF
>TRBJ1-1|TRBV9|.|.
TGTGCCAGCATGCCAAGGGGGGATGGTCCTGAAGCTTTCTTT
CASMPRGDGPEAFF
>TRBJ2-2|TRBV3-1/TRBV3-2|.|TRBD2
TGTGCCAGCAGCCAAGATCGCCGGGGACTAGCGACCGGGGAGCTGTTTTTT
CASSQDRRGLATGELFF
>TRBJ2-5|TRBV11-3|.|.
TGTGCCAGCAGCCTCCGGGACACGGAGACCCAGTACTTC
CASSLRDTETQYF
>TRBJ2-1|TRBV7-2|.|TRBD2
TGTGCCAGCAGCTTAGCCGGGACTAGCGGGTACAATGAGCAGTTCTTC
CASSLAGTSGYNEQFF
>TRBJ1-3|TRBV6-5|.|.
TGTGCCAGCACCGGCGACTTAGGTGGAAACACCATATATTTT
CASTGDLGGNTIYF
>TRBJ2-3|TRBV11-2|.|TRBD2
TGTGCCAGCAGCTCTCTCTGGCGGGGGGGCACAGATACGCAGTATTTT
CASSSLWRGGTDTQYF
>TRBJ2-3|TRBV7-7|.|.
TGTGCTAGCAGCTTAGCAGGCCTACACACAGATACGCAGTATTTT
CASSLAGLHTDTQYF
>TRBJ2-2|TRBV4-3|.|TRBD1
TGCGCCAGCAGCCAACTCAGGGGGCGTGGTGCCGGGGAGCTGTTTTTT
CASSQLRGRGAGELFF
>TRBJ2-7|TRBV27|.|TRBD2
TGTGCCAGCAGTTTAAGGGTTAGCGGGAGGGCCTACTTCTACGAGCAGTACTTC
CASSLRVSGRAYFYEQYF
>TRBJ2-3|TRBV11-3|.|.
TGTGCCAGCAGTTCCGGGCGGGCCTTAATAGCAGATACGCAGTATTTT
CASSSGRALIADTQYF
>TRBJ1-1|TRBV9|.|.
TGTGCCAGCAGCGTGACAGGACTGACGGCTGAAGCTTTCTTT
CASSVTGLTAEAFF
>TRBJ1-2|TRBV28|.|.
TGTGCCAGCAGTCCCCCCCTGAGGGGGGGCGCGTATGGCTACACCTTC
CASSPPLRGGAYGYTF
>TRBJ2-1|TRBV29-1|.|.
TGCAGCGTTGAAGATCGAGGGGAGGCCAATGAGCAGTTCTTC
CSVEDRGEANEQFF
>TRBJ2-5|TRBV27|.|TRBD1
TGTGCCAGCAGGGCCGGGACAGGGAATTTGGCCCAGTACTTC
CASRAGTGNLAQYF
>TRBJ1-2|TRBV10-3|.|.
TGTGCCATCAGTGGAGTTCTGGGAACCTCCTATGGCTACACCTTC
CAISGVLGTSYGYTF
>TRBJ2-7|TRBV20-1|.|.
TGCAGTGCTAGAGTTTTCGCCGAGCAGTACTTC
CSARVFAEQYF
>TRBJ2-1|TRBV2|once|.
TGTGCCAGCAGGGGACGGGACGCCGAAAGTCGCGGTGAGCAGTTCTTC
CASRGRDAESRGEQFF
>TRBJ2-1|TRBV11-3|.|TRBD2
TGTGCCAGCAGCCTACTAGCGGGAGTTAACAATGAGCAGTTCTTC
CASSLLAGVNNEQFF
>TRBJ2-4|TRBV5-6|.|.
TGTGCCAGCAGCATAAGCGGGTATAAAAACATTCAGTACTTC
CASSISGYKNIQYF
>TRBJ1-1|TRBV18|.|.
TGTGCCAGCTCACCAGGACAGACGAACACTGAAGCTTTCTTT
CASSPGQTNTEAFF